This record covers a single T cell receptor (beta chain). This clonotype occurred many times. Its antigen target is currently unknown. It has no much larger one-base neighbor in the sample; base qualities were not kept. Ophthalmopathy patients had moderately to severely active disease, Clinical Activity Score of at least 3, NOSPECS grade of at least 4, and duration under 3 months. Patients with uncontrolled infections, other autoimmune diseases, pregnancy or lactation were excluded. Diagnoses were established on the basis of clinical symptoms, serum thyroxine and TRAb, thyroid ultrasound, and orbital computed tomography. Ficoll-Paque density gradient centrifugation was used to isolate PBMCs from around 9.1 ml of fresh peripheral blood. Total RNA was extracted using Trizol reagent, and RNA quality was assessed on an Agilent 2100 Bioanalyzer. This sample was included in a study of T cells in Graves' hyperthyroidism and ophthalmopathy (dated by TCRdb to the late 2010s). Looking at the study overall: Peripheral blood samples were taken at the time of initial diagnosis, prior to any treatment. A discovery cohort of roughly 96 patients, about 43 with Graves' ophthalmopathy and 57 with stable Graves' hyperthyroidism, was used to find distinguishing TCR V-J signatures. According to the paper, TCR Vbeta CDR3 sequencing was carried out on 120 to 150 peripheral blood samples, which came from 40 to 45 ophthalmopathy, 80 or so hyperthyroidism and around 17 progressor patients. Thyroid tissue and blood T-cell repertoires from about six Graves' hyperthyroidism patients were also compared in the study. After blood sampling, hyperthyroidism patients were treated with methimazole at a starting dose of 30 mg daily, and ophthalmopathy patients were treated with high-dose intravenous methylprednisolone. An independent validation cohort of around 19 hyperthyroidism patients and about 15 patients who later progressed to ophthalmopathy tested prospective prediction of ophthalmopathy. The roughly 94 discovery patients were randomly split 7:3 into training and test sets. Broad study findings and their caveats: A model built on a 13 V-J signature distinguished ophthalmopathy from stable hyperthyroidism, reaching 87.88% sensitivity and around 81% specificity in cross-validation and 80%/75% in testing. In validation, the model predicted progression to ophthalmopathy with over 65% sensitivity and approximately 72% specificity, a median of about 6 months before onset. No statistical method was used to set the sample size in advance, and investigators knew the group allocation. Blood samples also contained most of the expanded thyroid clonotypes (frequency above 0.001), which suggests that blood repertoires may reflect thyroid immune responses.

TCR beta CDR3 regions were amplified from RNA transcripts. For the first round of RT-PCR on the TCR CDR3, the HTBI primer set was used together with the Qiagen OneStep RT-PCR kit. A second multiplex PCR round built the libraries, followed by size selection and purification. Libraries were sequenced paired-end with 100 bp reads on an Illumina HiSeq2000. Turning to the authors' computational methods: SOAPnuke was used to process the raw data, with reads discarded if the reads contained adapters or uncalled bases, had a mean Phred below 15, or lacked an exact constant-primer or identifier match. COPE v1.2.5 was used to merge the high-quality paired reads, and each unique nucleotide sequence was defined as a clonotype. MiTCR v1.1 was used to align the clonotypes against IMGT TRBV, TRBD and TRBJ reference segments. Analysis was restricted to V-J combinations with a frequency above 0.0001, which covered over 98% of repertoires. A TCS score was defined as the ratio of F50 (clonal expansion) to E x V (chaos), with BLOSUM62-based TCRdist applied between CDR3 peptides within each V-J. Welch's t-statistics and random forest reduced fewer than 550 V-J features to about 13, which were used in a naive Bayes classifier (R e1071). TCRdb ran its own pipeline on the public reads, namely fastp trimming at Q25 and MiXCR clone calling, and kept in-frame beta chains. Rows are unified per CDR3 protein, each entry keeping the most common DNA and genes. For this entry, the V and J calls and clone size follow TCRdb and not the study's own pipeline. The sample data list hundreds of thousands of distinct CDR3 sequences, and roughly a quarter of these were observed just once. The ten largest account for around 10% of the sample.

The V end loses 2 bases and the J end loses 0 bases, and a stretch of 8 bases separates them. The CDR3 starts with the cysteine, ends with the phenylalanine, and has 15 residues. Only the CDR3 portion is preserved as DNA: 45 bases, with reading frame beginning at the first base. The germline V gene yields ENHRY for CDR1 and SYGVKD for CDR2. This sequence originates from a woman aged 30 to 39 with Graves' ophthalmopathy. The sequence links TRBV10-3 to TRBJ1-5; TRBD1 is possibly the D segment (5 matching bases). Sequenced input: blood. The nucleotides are TGTGCCATCAGTGAGGGGACCCTTAGCAATCAGCCCCAGCATTTT. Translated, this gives CAISEGTLSNQPQHF.